This is a list of T cell receptor beta chains from one sample in a study of CD8 T cells in ankylosing spondylitis. TCRdb re-called the 5' RACE reads with MiXCR, one entry per CDR3 protein. Among around 160,000 distinct CDR3 sequences listed, around 10% were seen once. The specimen sequenced was blood, either unsorted or a sorted T cell fraction (not recorded which). Receptor source: a male donor with ankylosing spondylitis or in good health (not recorded which). The CDR3 runs from the conserved cysteine through the conserved F or W.

>TRBV15|TRBJ2-1
CATSREREAYYNEQFF
>TRBV7-9|TRBJ1-1
CASSSLAIEFLNTEAFF
>TRBV7-6|TRBJ2-1
CASGPSGSSYNEQFF
>TRBV29-1|TRBJ1-1
CSVFPQGGLRTEAFF
>TRBV29-1|TRBJ2-1
CSVGGLARDNEQFF
>TRBV2|TRBJ2-2
CASSEASPLLGELFF
>TRBV4-3|TRBJ2-2
CASRPGTGGIGELFF
>TRBV20-1|TRBJ2-7
CSAYGRDNEQYF
>TRBV7-9|TRBJ1-1
CASRWVGDTEAFF
>TRBV25-1|TRBJ2-1
CASSEEGGGNEQFF